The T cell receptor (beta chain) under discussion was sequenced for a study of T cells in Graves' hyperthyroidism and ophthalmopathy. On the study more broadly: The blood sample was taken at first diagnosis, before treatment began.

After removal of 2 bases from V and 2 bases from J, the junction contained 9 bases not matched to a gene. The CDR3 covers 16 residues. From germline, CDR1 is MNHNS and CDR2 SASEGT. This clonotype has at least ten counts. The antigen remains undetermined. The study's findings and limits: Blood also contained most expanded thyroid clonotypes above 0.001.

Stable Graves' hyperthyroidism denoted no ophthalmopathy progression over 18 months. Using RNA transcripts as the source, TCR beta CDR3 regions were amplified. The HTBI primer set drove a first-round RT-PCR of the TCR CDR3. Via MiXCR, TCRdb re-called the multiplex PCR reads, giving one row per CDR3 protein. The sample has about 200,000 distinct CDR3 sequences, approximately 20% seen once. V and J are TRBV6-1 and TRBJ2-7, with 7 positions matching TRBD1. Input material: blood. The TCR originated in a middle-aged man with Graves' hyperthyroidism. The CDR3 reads CASSELGVTGPYEQYF. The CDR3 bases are TGTGCCAGCAGTGAACTGGGGGTGACAGGGCCCTACGAGCAGTACTTC.